The rows below give T cell receptor beta chains drawn from one sample of a study of blood T cell repertoires in COVID-19. Clones were read by immunoSEQ multiplex PCR, and TCRdb kept only the in-frame ones, dropping some. The sample contains about 120,000 clones, 82% of which appear only once. The specimen sequenced was peripheral blood. The receptors were gathered from a woman in her seventies with acute or convalescent COVID-19. Both conserved end residues are part of each CDR3. A D gene is named only where the DNA matches it firmly. Size is omitted from some rows. Given values are once, few, many or a class for expanded clones.

TRBV30	-	-	TRBJ2-7	TGTGCTGTAACAGGACACTCCTACGAGCAGTACTTC	CAVTGHSYEQYF
TRBV5-5	-	TRBD1	TRBJ1-2	TGTGCCAGCAGCTTGGGGCAGGGGGCGGGCTACACCTTC	CASSLGQGAGYTF
TRBV30	-	-	TRBJ1-6	TGTGCTGGTTCGGTGGAGAGATATAATTCACCCCTCCACTTT	CAGSVERYNSPLHF
TRBV27	-	-	TRBJ1-1	TGTGCCACCAGACGGGGGGTGGGCACTGAAGCTTTCTTT	CATRRGVGTEAFF
TRBV12-3/TRBV12-4	-	-	TRBJ2-5	TGTGCCAGCAGTGTGGGGGGTTGGGAGACCCAGTACTTC	CASSVGGWETQYF
TRBV3-1/TRBV3-2	-	-	TRBJ1-3	TGTGCCAGCGCCTGGGGGGGATCTCCCTCTGGAAACACCATATATTTT	CASAWGGSPSGNTIYF
TRBV7-9	-	-	TRBJ2-5	TGTGCCAGCAGCTTAGCGTCAGGGTCCCCCCTGGAGACCCAGTACTTC	CASSLASGSPLETQYF
TRBV7-3	-	TRBD1	TRBJ1-1	TGTGCCAGCAGCTCTACAGGGGGGAACACTGAAGCTTTCTTT	CASSSTGGNTEAFF
TRBV19	few	TRBD1	TRBJ1-2	TGTGCCAGTAGCCTAGGGGGCGCGCCCGCCTTC	CASSLGGAPAF
TRBV6-5	-	-	TRBJ1-5	TGTGCCAGCAGTACTTCAGCGAGCAATCAGCCCCAGCATTTT	CASSTSASNQPQHF
TRBV7-2	-	-	TRBJ2-3	TGTGCCAGCAGCTTAGCGCATCGCGTAGATACGCAGTATTTT	CASSLAHRVDTQYF
TRBV7-3	-	-	TRBJ1-6	TGTGCCAGCAGCTTAAATGCCGGGAATTCACCCCTCCACTTT	CASSLNAGNSPLHF
TRBV6-1	-	-	TRBJ2-7	TGTGCCAGCAGTGAAGGGCAGGGGAGCTCCTACGAGCAGTACTTC	CASSEGQGSSYEQYF
TRBV7-2	-	-	TRBJ1-5	TGTGCCAGCAGCTACTCATTTGGGGGGAATCAGCCCCAGCATTTT	CASSYSFGGNQPQHF
TRBV3-1/TRBV3-2	-	-	TRBJ2-3	TGTGCCAGCACGGGGGCTAGCGGAAATACGCAGTATTTT	CASTGASGNTQYF
TRBV5-8	-	-	TRBJ1-4	TGTGCCAGCAGCCTCGGGGGGGCTTTAGGTGAAAAACTGTTTTTT	CASSLGGALGEKLFF
TRBV29-1	-	TRBD1	TRBJ1-5	TGCAGCGTCCAGACAGGGGGAAACAATCAGCCCCAGCATTTT	CSVQTGGNNQPQHF
TRBV13	-	TRBD1	TRBJ1-1	TGTGCCAGCAGCCGTAGGGACAGTGTTACTGAAGCTTTCTTT	CASSRRDSVTEAFF
TRBV7-2	few	TRBD1	TRBJ1-1	TGTGCCAGCAGCTTACCGGGACAGGGGGGACGAACTGAAGCTTTCTTT	CASSLPGQGGRTEAFF
TRBV7-2	-	TRBD1	TRBJ1-5	TGTGCCAGCAGCTCGCAACCGGGACAGGGACATGGGGCCCAGCATTTT	CASSSQPGQGHGAQHF
TRBV7-2	-	-	TRBJ1-3	TGTGCCAGCAGCTTAGGACAGACCTCTGGAAACACCATATATTTT	CASSLGQTSGNTIYF
TRBV5-5	few	TRBD2	TRBJ2-3	TGTGCCAGCAGCTCCTACGGACTAGCGGACTACACAGATACGCAGTATTTT	CASSSYGLADYTDTQYF
TRBV14	-	TRBD2	TRBJ2-3	TGTGCCAGCAGTAAAGTCGCGGGGGGCCACAATACGCAGTATTTT	CASSKVAGGHNTQYF
TRBV7-2	-	TRBD2	TRBJ2-3	TGTGCCAGCAGTTCTGTAGCGGGGGGGGGAACAGATACGCAGTATTTT	CASSSVAGGGTDTQYF
TRBV5-8	-	TRBD1	TRBJ1-4	TGTGCCAGCAGCTTAAGGGGGCGGTACAGTGAAAAACTGTTTTTT	CASSLRGRYSEKLFF
TRBV6-5	-	TRBD1	TRBJ2-7	TGTGCCACCGGACAGGGCTCCTACGAGCAGTACTTC	CATGQGSYEQYF
TRBV6-1	-	TRBD1	TRBJ1-6	TGTGCCAGCAGTGAACAGGGGGCCGATAATTCACCCCTCCACTTT	CASSEQGADNSPLHF
TRBV6-5	-	-	TRBJ1-5	TGTGCCAGCAGTTTGACTGATAGCAATCAGCCCCAGCATTTT	CASSLTDSNQPQHF